This TCR beta chain was identified in a study of T cell repertoires in cytomegalovirus infection. Study summary: Public TCR beta signatures were indicative of both CMV infection and a matching HLA type. Study results and caveats: HLA-C-restricted CMV clonotypes gave the most frequent clonotype in two of eight donors.

V was clipped by 4 bases and J by 2 bases; unmatched bases: 3. Per germline, CDR1 SGHVS and CDR2 FQNEAQ. The CDR3 length is 15 residues. TCRdb analysed the reads with MiXCR anew, one entry per CDR3 protein. The data show about a million distinct CDR3 sequences, with about 33% seen just once and around an eighth held by the top ten. This clonotype was seen many times. The antigen remains unidentified. This clonotype was sampled from a human donor in good health (CMV status not recorded). Some clones in this sample may be carry-over from other donors' samples. The chain couples TRBV7-8 to TRBJ1-3; TRBD1 matches at 9 bases. This sample comprised cultured CD8+ T cells from PBMCs, obtained from culture after CMV antigen stimulation. The CDR3 DNA is TGTGCCAGCAGCTCGGGACAGGGAGCTGGAAACACCATATATTTT. Translating gives CASSSGQGAGNTIYF.